This paragraph covers one T cell receptor beta chain sequence. The sample comes from a study of blood T cell repertoires in COVID-19. The overall study: Samples representing acute and convalescent COVID-19 were sourced from the United States, Italy and Spain. PBMCs, B-cell-depleted T cells, or T cells provided the cDNA or gDNA that made up the material.

Authors' data handling: Estimated nucleated cell counts came from reference gene primer amplification. Clones were sequenced by immunoSEQ multiplex PCR, and TCRdb holds only the in-frame ones, with some missing. V, J and clone size are those of that table, while D and trimming were read from the DNA. The sample shows approximately 97,000 clones, 65% to 90% of them seen only once. Sequencing was performed on peripheral blood. This receptor was identified in an elderly woman with acute or convalescent COVID-19.

The CDR3 sequence: CASRLGQGGSSGNTIYF. CDR3 coding DNA: TGCGCCAGCAGACTTGGCCAGGGCGGGAGCTCTGGAAACACCATATATTTT. The chain carries TRBV5-1 and TRBJ1-3; possible D gene TRBD1, 5 bases. The CDR3 has 17 amino acids. Germline lookup yields CDR1 SGHRS and CDR2 YFSETQ. V lost 5 bases, J lost 0 bases, and 18 bases lay in between.